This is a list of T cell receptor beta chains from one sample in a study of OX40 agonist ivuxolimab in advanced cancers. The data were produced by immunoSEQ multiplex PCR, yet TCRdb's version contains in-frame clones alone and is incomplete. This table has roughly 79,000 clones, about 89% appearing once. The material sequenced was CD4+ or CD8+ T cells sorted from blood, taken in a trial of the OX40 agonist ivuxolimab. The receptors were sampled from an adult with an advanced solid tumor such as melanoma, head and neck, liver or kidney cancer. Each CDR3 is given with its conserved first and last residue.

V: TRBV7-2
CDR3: CASSSNGGTDTQYF

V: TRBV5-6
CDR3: CASSFSRAFYGYTF

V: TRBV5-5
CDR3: CASSLAGIEQFF

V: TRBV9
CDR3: CASSVAGGDTQYF

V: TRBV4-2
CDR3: CASSQGVGTTYEQYF

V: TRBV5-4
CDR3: CASSFTGARGYTF

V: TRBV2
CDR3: CASSQGGNSPLHF

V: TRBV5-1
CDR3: CATRGTGSNEQFF

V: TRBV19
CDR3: CASSPPGYEQYF

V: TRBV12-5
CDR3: CASGRTGEALKGYTF

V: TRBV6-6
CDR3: CASSPNPYEQYF

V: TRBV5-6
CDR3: CASSLYPDGYTF

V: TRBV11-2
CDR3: CASSLAPPETQYF

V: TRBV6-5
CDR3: CASTSGTAYEQYF

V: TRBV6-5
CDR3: CASSLSDGPYNSPLHF

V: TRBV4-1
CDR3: CASSQRPDRIVEQYF

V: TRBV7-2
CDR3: CASSLAGLAGEDTQYF

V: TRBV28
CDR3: CASRVSGLTGELFF

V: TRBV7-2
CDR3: CASSMKAGSGGGTETQYF

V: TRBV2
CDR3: CASSEATTGLGYTF

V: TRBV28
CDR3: CASSPNYEQYF

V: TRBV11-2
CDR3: CASSLGGPLSEQFF

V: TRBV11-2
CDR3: CASSLRLAGELFF

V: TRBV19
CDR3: CASSPHPGVEQYF

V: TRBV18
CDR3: CASSPRAGVTPSSYNEQFF

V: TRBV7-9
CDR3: CASSQGRLSRGNQPQHF

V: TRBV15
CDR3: CATREGTGNTEAFF

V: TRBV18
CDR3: CATGASSYNEQFF

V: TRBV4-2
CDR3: CASSQGGTSGASQETQYF

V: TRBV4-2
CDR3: CASSQGGDNTIYF

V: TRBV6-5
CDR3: CASSYLGGHEKLFF

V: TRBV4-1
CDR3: CASSQVTADTGELFF